This TCR beta chain stems from a study of control samples from healthy donors and cancer patients. CDR1 and CDR2 (germline): KGHDR, SFDVKD. Deletions cut 4 bases from V and 1 base from J, with 10 bases between. There are 16 residues in the CDR3. Libraries were prepared by immunoSEQ multiplex PCR; TCRdb keeps only in-frame clonotypes and omits some of them. The sample has about 170,000 clones, 80% to 90% seen once. Sequencing was performed on blood. V is TRBV24-1 and J is TRBJ2-6; unclear D gene. The receptor comes from a woman aged 25-40 years in good health. The CDR3 region is CATSDPNKSGANVLTF. The DNA of the CDR3 is TGTGCCACCAGTGACCCAAATAAATCTGGGGCCAACGTCCTGACTTTC.